The next 22 T cell receptor beta chains were all read from a single sample in a study of CD8+ T cells in alopecia areata. Specified treatment: oral pan-JAK inhibitor, 5-10 mg twice daily. Sequencing used cDNA as its template, made by extracting RNA and reverse transcribing it. The repertoire was sequenced with immunoSEQ multiplex PCR; TCRdb's copy has only in-frame clones and lacks some. This table has approximately 150,000 clones, approximately 52% appearing once. The sample was CD4+ T cells sorted from blood, taken around week 55, from a patient treated with tofacitinib. The source of these receptors is a human donor with alopecia areata.

This sequence joins TRBV29-1 and TRBJ2-3; 9 nucleotides align to TRBD2. The ends lost 5 bases at V and 5 bases at J; junction bases unmatched: 5. Germline lookup yields CDR1 SQVTM and CDR2 ANQGSEA. This CDR3 is built from 13 residues. CDR3 coding DNA: TGCAGCGTTAGCGGGGGGCGGGGAGATACGCAGTATTTT. This gives the protein CSVSGGRGDTQYF.

This clone was seen only a few times. The chain recombines TRBV2 with TRBJ1-5; D remains unclear. CDR1 and CDR2 (germline): SNHLY, FYNNEI. Trimming removed 9 bases from V and 2 bases from J, with 11 bases in between. CDR3 length: 13 residues. CDR3 sequence: CARGRGGNQPQHF. The CDR3 region has the DNA TGTGCCAGGGGTCGCGGGGGCAATCAGCCCCAGCATTTT.

This chain links TRBV2 with TRBJ2-1; TRBD1 aligns across 7 bases. The CDR3 is made up of 14 amino acids. CDR1 and CDR2 from the germline V gene are SNHLY and FYNNEI. J was trimmed by 0 bases and V by 5 bases; bases with no gene match: 1. CDR3 in amino acids: CASSWDSSYNEQFF. CDR3 sequence (DNA): TGTGCCAGCAGTTGGGACAGCTCCTACAATGAGCAGTTCTTC.

This clone came up a few times. This rearrangement joins TRBV6-5 to TRBJ2-5; 10 bases agree with TRBD2. The DNA end favors TRBJ2-7, so the J call may be wrong. The CDR3 contains 14 residues. From germline, CDR1 is MNHEY and CDR2 SVGAGI. The CDR3 sequence: CASSLAGVDYEQYF. The CDR3 DNA is TGTGCCAGCAGCCTAGCGGGGGTTGACTACGAGCAGTACTTC.

This clone was detected only a few times. This chain connects TRBV7-3 to TRBJ1-5; the D gene is possibly TRBD1 (6 bases). The length of the CDR3 is 15 residues. V was clipped by 2 bases and J by 7 bases, with 15 bases between them. Germline V gives CDR1 SGHTA, CDR2 FQGTGA. The CDR3 bases are TGTGCCAGCAGCTTAGCGCAGGGGTGGGGACAGCCCCAGCATTTT. It translates to CASSLAQGWGQPQHF.

This sequence joins TRBV6-5 and TRBJ2-7; D uncertain. This CDR3 is built from 9 residues. Germline CDR1 reads MNHEY; CDR2 reads SVGAGI. V lost 6 bases, J lost 5 bases, and 2 bases lay in between. The CDR3 nucleotides are TGTGCCAGCAGAAACGAGCAGTACTTC. It codes for CASRNEQYF.

This clone was observed a handful of times. This chain uses TRBV7-9 with TRBJ1-1; TRBD1 is a possible D gene (6 bases). The V end was cut by 5 bases, the J end by 5 bases, with 18 bases between. CDR1 is SEHNR and CDR2 is FQNEAQ in the germline V gene (reference sequence). This CDR3 has 15 residues. CDR3 DNA sequence: TGTGCCAGCAGCATGCTGGACAGACGAAGAACTGAAGCTTTCTTT. Its translation: CASSMLDRRRTEAFF.

The chain uses TRBV11-2 and TRBJ2-1; D is uncertain. The CDR3 is 13 amino acids. The V gene's germline CDR1 is SGHAT and CDR2 FQNNGV. Trimming removed 0 bases from V and 8 bases from J, with 8 bases in between. CDR3 DNA: TGTGCCAGCAGCTTAGATCGCGTCGATGAGCAGTTCTTC. Its protein product is CASSLDRVDEQFF.

With regard to this clone: This specimen includes other DNA sequences encoding the same CDR3. This chain uses TRBV29-1 with TRBJ1-1; tentative D call: TRBD1 (5 bases). The CDR3 is 13 amino acids. V was cut by 2 bases and J by 1 base, with 8 bases left in between. Germline V CDR1 and CDR2: SQVTM, ANQGSEA. The chain's CDR3 is CSVEIGGNTEAFF. For the CDR3, the DNA is TGCAGCGTTGAAATCGGGGGGAACACTGAAGCTTTCTTT.

This clone occurred a few times. The gene calls are TRBV7-6 and TRBJ2-3, with TRBD1 identical over 9 bases. CDR1 and CDR2 (germline): SGHVS, FNYEAQ. With 5 bases clipped from V and 5 bases from J, the junction kept 8 bases outside the gene matches. The CDR3 length is 15 residues. Here the CDR3 reads CASSGPGQGQDTQYF. The DNA of the CDR3 is TGTGCCAGCAGCGGGCCGGGACAGGGTCAAGATACGCAGTATTTT.

This clone came up a few times. V usage is TRBV18 and J usage is TRBJ1-2; no firm D call. This CDR3 has 13 amino acids. The V end lost 3 bases, the J end lost 8 bases, and 13 bases lay between the germline ends. Germline CDR1 and CDR2: KGHSH and LQKENI. CDR3 DNA: TGTGCCAGCTCACCCGGTGGGTTTCGGGGCTACACCTTC. Protein sequence: CASSPGGFRGYTF.

The rearrangement joins TRBV6-5 to TRBJ1-2, with D hard to call. CDR3 size: 14 residues. Trimming took off 5 bases at V and 8 bases at J, with 18 bases between the two ends. CDR1 MNHEY and CDR2 SVGAGI come from the germline V gene. The CDR3 DNA sequence: TGTGCCAGCAGTCCAGCCCGGCGACCCGCGGGCTACACCTTC. Amino acid sequence: CASSPARRPAGYTF.

V is TRBV28 and J is TRBJ1-2; D is unresolved. Trimming shortened V by 1 base and J by 4 bases, and 4 bases separated the two germline ends. The CDR3 has 12 residues. Germline CDR1 MDHEN, CDR2 SYDVKM. The CDR3 loop is CASSLSRYGYTF. The CDR3 coding sequence is TGTGCCAGCAGTTTATCGCGCTATGGCTACACCTTC.

This chain joins TRBV5-6 and TRBJ1-4; possible D gene TRBD1, 5 bases. Trimming pared 4 bases from V and 7 bases from J, leaving 14 bases between. Germline CDR1 SGHDT, CDR2 YYEEEE. The CDR3 is made up of 14 amino acids. The CDR3 nucleotides are TGTGCCAGCAGCGGGACCTCCGGGACTGAAAAACTGTTTTTT. Its translation: CASSGTSGTEKLFF. Drawing the rest from reference TRBV5-6 and TRBJ1-4, the complete variable domain is DAGVTQSPTHLIKTRGQQVTLRCSPKSGHDTVSWYQQALGQGPQFIFQYYEEEERQRGNFPDRFSGHQFPNYSSELNVNALLLGDSALYLCASSGTSGTEKLFFGSGTQLSVL.

A few counts support this clone. The V and J genes are TRBV27 and TRBJ2-3; no clear D gene. CDR3 length equals 15 residues. Germline CDR1 and CDR2: MNHEY and SMNVEV (reference sequence). Trimming pared 3 bases from V and 0 bases from J, leaving 10 bases between. CDR3 nucleotides: TGTGCCAGCAGTTTGCGGCAGCCTAGCACAGATACGCAGTATTTT. Encoded protein: CASSLRQPSTDTQYF.

This clone was picked up a small number of times. The CDR3 DNA sequence: TGCAGCGTTGGATTAGGGGACTACGAGCAGTACTTC. Amino acid sequence: CSVGLGDYEQYF. This rearrangement joins TRBV29-1 to TRBJ2-7, with D possibly matching TRBD1 (5 bases). V dropped 4 bases and J dropped 3 bases, with 10 bases sitting between them. The germline CDR1 and CDR2 sequences are SQVTM and ANQGSEA. CDR3 length equals 12 residues.

CDR3 nucleotide sequence: TGTGCCAGCAGCGTGGTGATCCAAGAGACCCAGTACTTC. Its translation: CASSVVIQETQYF. This chain uses TRBV7-2 with TRBJ2-5; D is uncertain. CDR3 size: 13 residues. Trimming shortened V by 5 bases and J by 1 base, and 8 bases separated the two germline ends. Germline V gene sequence: CDR1 SGHTA, CDR2 FQGNSA.

The chain has TRBV4-1 and TRBJ2-3; 8 bases fit TRBD2. This CDR3 spans 17 amino acids. With V trimmed by 3 bases and J by 3 bases, 11 bases remained unmatched. Germline V gene lookup returns CDR1 MGHRA and CDR2 YSYEKL. CDR3 sequence (DNA): TGCGCCAGCAGCCATACGGTGCGGGGGGCCATAACAGATACGCAGTATTTT. Its protein product is CASSHTVRGAITDTQYF.

This CDR3 is CSADRMGGYTF. The CDR3, as DNA: TGCAGCGCCGACAGGATGGGTGGCTACACCTTC. This chain uses TRBV29-1 with TRBJ1-2, with TRBD1 as a possible D gene (6 bases). The CDR3 is 11 amino acids. Germline loops: CDR1 SQVTM, CDR2 ANQGSEA. The V end was cut by 7 bases, the J end by 7 bases, with 13 bases between.

The CDR3 protein is CSVSTGVYAEAFF. The CDR3 nucleotides are TGCAGCGTTTCGACAGGGGTCTATGCTGAAGCTTTCTTT. The chain carries TRBV29-1 and TRBJ1-1; 8 bases agree with TRBD1. The CDR3 sequence is 13 residues long. V shed 5 bases and J 6 bases; nucleotides not matched to a gene: 8. CDR1 is SQVTM, CDR2 ANQGSEA, per germline.

This clone showed up just once. V and J are TRBV18 and TRBJ2-3; 12 bases match TRBD2. V shed 5 bases and J 8 bases; nucleotides not matched to a gene: 11. This CDR3 contains 16 residues. CDR1 and CDR2 (germline): KGHSH, LQKENI. DNA of the CDR3: TGTGCCAGCTCATCTACGACTAGCGGGGGTCGTGGTACGCAGTATTTT. This gives the protein CASSSTTSGGRGTQYF.

The gene calls are TRBV5-1 and TRBJ1-2; D call uncertain. The CDR3 extends over 14 amino acids. The germline V and J ends were trimmed by 0 bases and 0 bases, with 6 bases remaining between them. CDR1 and CDR2 (germline): SGHRS, YFSETQ. CDR3 DNA: TGCGCCAGCAGCTTGGCCGCAGCTAACTATGGCTACACCTTC. Amino acid sequence: CASSLAAANYGYTF.